This entry describes one T cell receptor beta chain. This receptor's antigen is unknown. No base quality information exists; no much larger clone differs at one position. These data come from a study of blood T cell repertoires in COVID-19 (dated by TCRdb to 2018 to 2020). Study-level background: The collaborator samples originated in the United States, Italy and Spain and spanned the acute and convalescent phases of COVID-19. Deeply sampled blood TCRbeta repertoires from subjects exposed to, actively infected with, or recovered from COVID-19 were included in the dataset. Where HLA class I and class II types were available, the types were taken from metadata supplied by the sample provider, not from assay-based typing. The repertoires were made available in a free public database intended to serve as a resource for research on the immune response to SARS-CoV-2. The prospective study material was composed of cDNA or gDNA derived from T cells, B-cell-depleted T cells, or PBMCs. Samples were obtained from the ongoing ImmuneRACE study (first 160 participants) and from over a thousand subjects provided by 6 global collaborators. A de-identified subject ID, COVID-19 status, age in years and sex were almost always included in the sample metadata.

The study at large found these results: The amount of clinical and demographic metadata varied by source and participant and was provided uncurated.

The immunoSEQ Assay, a bias-controlled multiplex PCR, was used to amplify TCRbeta CDR3 regions from genomic DNA. The study's own analysis went as follows. Nucleated cell counts per sample were estimated from amplification of reference gene primers within the assay. To quantify the absolute abundance of each unique TCRbeta CDR3 rearrangement, sequence reads were collapsed and filtered. For each sample, productive Simpson clonality was calculated as the square root of Simpson's diversity index over productive rearrangements. The immuneACCESS repertoire file appears here via TCRdb, limited to in-frame rearrangements. These files lack a portion of the clones; in checked studies, under half of the deficit traces to unresolved V genes, and the cause of the others is not known. V and J calls plus clone size are reproduced from that table; the DNA served to infer D and trimming. This sample has 70,000 to 80,000 clones in its table, and about four fifths of those were observed once. The ten largest clonotypes hold more than 9.5% of the sample.

Each collaborating institution followed its own protocols to collect whole blood in K2EDTA tubes. For TCRbeta analysis, collaborator samples were shipped as frozen whole blood, as isolated PBMCs, or as DNA extracted from either sample type. The sample taken for sequencing was peripheral blood. The clonotype was recovered from a man aged 50-60 years with acute or convalescent COVID-19.

The CDR3: CASSQNTGTAGTEAFF. The bases are TGCGCCAGCAGCCAAAATACCGGGACTGCGGGGACTGAAGCTTTCTTT. The chain joins TRBV4-3 to TRBJ1-1; TRBD1 is a possible D gene, resting on 5 matching bases. Taken from cysteine to phenylalanine, the CDR3 has 16 residues. The read is trimmed to its CDR3 DNA, 48 bases read in frame from base 1. The germline V gene specifies LGHNA as CDR1 and YSLEER as CDR2. V lost 2 bases and J lost 5 bases; the stretch between them is 18 bases long.